This TCR beta chain was identified in a study of cytomegalovirus exposure and HLA in healthy donors. In the study overall: From donors who were HLA-typed, an early data release held about 85 million unique TCRs. Whole-study findings and limits: Later analysis identified about 18,000 TCR beta sequences associated with HLA alleles, using a false discovery rate threshold of 0.05. Of the V segments, some could not be distinguished, including TRBV6-2 and TRBV6-3, and were excluded.

The CDR3 contains 15 residues. The V gene's germline CDR1 is LNHDA and CDR2 SQIVND (reference sequence). V was trimmed by 2 bases and J by 2 bases, leaving 13 bases between them. The PCR ran on 60 Vbeta and 13 Jbeta primers. Per the original data handling: Unique TCR beta chains numbered about 79 million in a later analysis, with approximately 10 million shared. Profiled with immunoSEQ multiplex PCR; TCRdb holds only in-frame clones, not every one. The D gene and trimming were derived from the DNA, and the V and J assignments and clone size from that table. The data show approximately 150,000 clones, roughly 80% seen once. In the case of this clone: Its antigen is as yet unknown.

This TCR came from a man aged 25 to 40 in good health and CMV-seronegative. Sequenced input: PBMCs. The rearrangement uses TRBV19 and TRBJ2-7, with D hard to call. For the CDR3, the DNA is TGTGCCAGTAGTATAAAGATCCCAGGTGCCTACGAGCAGTACTTC. This gives the protein CASSIKIPGAYEQYF.